A selection of T cell receptor beta chains follows, all from one sample in a study of blood T cell repertoires in COVID-19. The protocol was immunoSEQ multiplex PCR, while the TCRdb copy is restricted to in-frame clones and leaves out a portion. The table includes roughly 79,000 clones, approximately 90% detected once. Input material: peripheral blood. These receptors were obtained from a man between 45 and 60 years old with active COVID-19. The CDR3 runs from the conserved cysteine through the conserved F or W. Each record gives: V gene, clone size, J gene, D gene, CDR3 protein, CDR3 DNA. The D gene is left open where the match is weak. Part of the rows lack a size; the others show once, few, many or a class for expanded clones.

v_gene: TRBV28; abundance: NA; j_gene: TRBJ1-4; d_gene: TRBD1; CDR3aa: CASSRAGGLGEKLFF; CDR3nt: TGTGCCAGCAGTCGGGCAGGGGGCCTTGGGGAAAAACTGTTTTTT
v_gene: TRBV24-1; abundance: NA; j_gene: TRBJ2-5; d_gene: NA; CDR3aa: CATSAPSTGDQETQYF; CDR3nt: TGTGCCACCAGTGCCCCCTCAACGGGGGACCAAGAGACCCAGTACTTC
v_gene: TRBV5-4; abundance: NA; j_gene: TRBJ2-7; d_gene: NA; CDR3aa: CASSSDHGQPYEQYF; CDR3nt: TGTGCCAGCAGCTCCGACCACGGACAGCCCTACGAGCAGTACTTC
v_gene: TRBV30; abundance: NA; j_gene: TRBJ2-5; d_gene: NA; CDR3aa: CAWSDSLPETQYF; CDR3nt: TGTGCCTGGAGTGATAGCCTCCCAGAGACCCAGTACTTC
v_gene: TRBV7-2; abundance: NA; j_gene: TRBJ2-7; d_gene: TRBD2; CDR3aa: CASSSSGGAAGEQYF; CDR3nt: TGTGCCAGCAGCTCTAGCGGGGGGGCGGCGGGCGAGCAGTACTTC
v_gene: TRBV29-1; abundance: NA; j_gene: TRBJ2-7; d_gene: TRBD2; CDR3aa: CSVPGLGGSYEQYF; CDR3nt: TGCAGCGTGCCGGGACTAGGGGGCTCCTACGAGCAGTACTTC
v_gene: TRBV25-1; abundance: once; j_gene: TRBJ2-3; d_gene: TRBD1; CDR3aa: CASSEGTGPDTQYF; CDR3nt: TGTGCCAGCAGCGAGGGGACAGGGCCAGATACGCAGTATTTT
v_gene: TRBV7-2; abundance: NA; j_gene: TRBJ2-3; d_gene: TRBD2; CDR3aa: CASSLGGGEYF; CDR3nt: TGTGCCAGCAGCTTAGGCGGGGGGGAGTATTTT
v_gene: TRBV4-1; abundance: few; j_gene: TRBJ2-7; d_gene: NA; CDR3aa: CASSRATGSYEQYF; CDR3nt: TGCGCCAGCAGCCGAGCGACAGGCTCCTACGAGCAGTACTTC
v_gene: TRBV6-5; abundance: NA; j_gene: TRBJ1-5; d_gene: TRBD1; CDR3aa: CASSQDRNSNQPQHF; CDR3nt: TGTGCCAGCAGTCAGGACAGGAATAGCAATCAGCCCCAGCATTTT
v_gene: TRBV12-3/TRBV12-4; abundance: once; j_gene: TRBJ1-5; d_gene: NA; CDR3aa: CASRSGGNQPQHF; CDR3nt: TGTGCCAGCAGGTCAGGGGGCAATCAGCCCCAGCATTTT
v_gene: TRBV24-1; abundance: NA; j_gene: TRBJ2-5; d_gene: TRBD2; CDR3aa: CATSAGGRRQETQYF; CDR3nt: TGTGCCACCAGTGCAGGCGGGAGGCGGCAAGAGACCCAGTACTTC
v_gene: TRBV6-6; abundance: NA; j_gene: TRBJ1-4; d_gene: NA; CDR3aa: CASSYPSRSDEKLFF; CDR3nt: TGTGCCAGCAGTTACCCCTCCAGGTCGGATGAAAAACTGTTTTTT
v_gene: TRBV4-3; abundance: NA; j_gene: TRBJ1-2; d_gene: NA; CDR3aa: CASSPNLGRDVEGYTF; CDR3nt: TGCGCCAGCAGCCCCAATTTGGGGAGGGACGTGGAGGGCTACACCTTC
v_gene: TRBV28; abundance: NA; j_gene: TRBJ2-7; d_gene: NA; CDR3aa: CATHLKPGTFTYEQYF; CDR3nt: TGTGCCACCCACTTGAAACCGGGGACATTTACCTACGAGCAGTACTTC
v_gene: TRBV18; abundance: NA; j_gene: TRBJ2-1; d_gene: TRBD1; CDR3aa: CASSGGQGGVNEQFF; CDR3nt: TGTGCCAGCTCAGGCGGACAGGGGGGTGTCAATGAGCAGTTCTTC
v_gene: TRBV28; abundance: NA; j_gene: TRBJ1-5; d_gene: TRBD1; CDR3aa: CASSLGTGTFNQPQHF; CDR3nt: TGTGCCAGCAGTTTAGGGACAGGGACTTTCAATCAGCCCCAGCATTTT
v_gene: TRBV5-4; abundance: NA; j_gene: TRBJ2-6; d_gene: NA; CDR3aa: CASSLAGNGANVLTF; CDR3nt: TGTGCCAGCAGCTTGGCGGGGAACGGGGCCAACGTCCTGACTTTC
v_gene: TRBV28; abundance: NA; j_gene: TRBJ2-7; d_gene: TRBD2; CDR3aa: CASSPRVAGGGGEQYF; CDR3nt: TGTGCCAGCAGCCCCCGGGTAGCGGGGGGGGGCGGGGAGCAGTACTTC
v_gene: TRBV2; abundance: NA; j_gene: TRBJ1-5; d_gene: NA; CDR3aa: CASRQGSQPQHF; CDR3nt: TGTGCCAGCAGGCAGGGAAGTCAGCCCCAGCATTTT
v_gene: TRBV5-1; abundance: NA; j_gene: TRBJ1-1; d_gene: NA; CDR3aa: CASSERQQNTEAFF; CDR3nt: TGCGCCAGCAGCGAACGACAGCAGAACACTGAAGCTTTCTTT
v_gene: TRBV15; abundance: once; j_gene: TRBJ1-2; d_gene: NA; CDR3aa: CATSSVTGSYGYTF; CDR3nt: TGTGCCACCAGCAGCGTTACGGGGAGCTATGGCTACACCTTC
v_gene: TRBV5-1; abundance: NA; j_gene: TRBJ2-1; d_gene: TRBD2; CDR3aa: CASSSFAGGNYNEQFF; CDR3nt: TGCGCCAGCAGCTCCTTTGCGGGAGGGAATTACAATGAGCAGTTCTTC
v_gene: TRBV12-3/TRBV12-4; abundance: NA; j_gene: TRBJ1-4; d_gene: TRBD1; CDR3aa: CASSAQGHKLFF; CDR3nt: TGTGCCAGCAGTGCACAGGGGCACAAACTGTTTTTT
v_gene: TRBV28; abundance: NA; j_gene: TRBJ2-2; d_gene: TRBD2; CDR3aa: CASLAGPNTGELFF; CDR3nt: TGTGCCAGCTTAGCGGGACCCAACACCGGGGAGCTGTTTTTT
v_gene: TRBV6-5; abundance: NA; j_gene: TRBJ1-1; d_gene: TRBD1; CDR3aa: CASSFRDRATEAFF; CDR3nt: TGTGCCAGCAGTTTCCGGGACAGGGCGACTGAAGCTTTCTTT
v_gene: TRBV28; abundance: NA; j_gene: TRBJ1-2; d_gene: NA; CDR3aa: CASTLPPGGGYTF; CDR3nt: TGTGCCAGCACCCTGCCCCCGGGGGGTGGCTACACCTTC
v_gene: TRBV9; abundance: once; j_gene: TRBJ2-2; d_gene: NA; CDR3aa: CASSVARLWDTDTGELFF; CDR3nt: TGTGCCAGCAGCGTAGCTCGGTTATGGGACACCGACACCGGGGAGCTGTTTTTT
v_gene: TRBV30; abundance: NA; j_gene: TRBJ1-1; d_gene: TRBD1; CDR3aa: CAWGQGDEAFF; CDR3nt: TGTGCCTGGGGACAGGGCGATGAAGCTTTCTTT
v_gene: TRBV6-5; abundance: NA; j_gene: TRBJ1-4; d_gene: NA; CDR3aa: CASSSLTVEKLFF; CDR3nt: TGTGCCAGCAGTTCGTTGACAGTTGAAAAACTGTTTTTT
v_gene: TRBV20-1; abundance: NA; j_gene: TRBJ1-2; d_gene: NA; CDR3aa: CSAPSLGYTF; CDR3nt: TGCAGTGCTCCTTCACTTGGCTACACCTTC
v_gene: TRBV4-1; abundance: NA; j_gene: TRBJ2-5; d_gene: NA; CDR3aa: CASSQDLSGRGQETQYF; CDR3nt: TGCGCCAGCAGCCAAGATCTCTCGGGGAGGGGGCAAGAGACCCAGTACTTC
v_gene: TRBV10-3; abundance: NA; j_gene: TRBJ1-6; d_gene: NA; CDR3aa: CAISESSGPGSPLHF; CDR3nt: TGTGCCATCAGTGAGTCCTCAGGGCCGGGTTCACCCCTCCACTTT
v_gene: TRBV28; abundance: NA; j_gene: TRBJ1-2; d_gene: TRBD1; CDR3aa: CASTAQQGIDGYTF; CDR3nt: TGTGCCAGCACCGCACAACAGGGGATAGATGGCTACACCTTC
v_gene: TRBV12-3/TRBV12-4; abundance: NA; j_gene: TRBJ2-3; d_gene: NA; CDR3aa: CASSPAGTFGYF; CDR3nt: TGTGCCAGCAGCCCGGCGGGGACCTTCGGGTATTTT
v_gene: TRBV7-2; abundance: NA; j_gene: TRBJ2-2; d_gene: TRBD2; CDR3aa: CASSHSGGAVTGELFF; CDR3nt: TGTGCCAGCAGCCACAGCGGGGGGGCGGTCACCGGGGAGCTGTTTTTT
v_gene: TRBV19; abundance: NA; j_gene: TRBJ2-3; d_gene: TRBD2; CDR3aa: CASRFGGTQYF; CDR3nt: TGTGCCAGTAGGTTCGGGGGGACGCAGTATTTT
v_gene: TRBV5-5; abundance: NA; j_gene: TRBJ2-3; d_gene: NA; CDR3aa: CASSLRWWVAGTDTQYF; CDR3nt: TGTGCCAGCAGCTTGAGGTGGTGGGTTGCGGGCACAGATACGCAGTATTTT
v_gene: TRBV7-9; abundance: NA; j_gene: TRBJ2-5; d_gene: TRBD1; CDR3aa: CASPAGTGGGETQYF; CDR3nt: TGTGCCAGCCCCGCCGGGACAGGGGGCGGTGAGACCCAGTACTTC
v_gene: TRBV29-1; abundance: NA; j_gene: TRBJ2-1; d_gene: NA; CDR3aa: CSVGSGYNEQFF; CDR3nt: TGCAGCGTTGGGTCAGGTTACAATGAGCAGTTCTTC
v_gene: TRBV5-3; abundance: NA; j_gene: TRBJ1-5; d_gene: TRBD1; CDR3aa: CARYPGGNQPQHF; CDR3nt: TGTGCCAGATATCCAGGGGGCAACCAGCCCCAGCATTTT
v_gene: TRBV4-3; abundance: NA; j_gene: TRBJ1-4; d_gene: TRBD1; CDR3aa: CASSRQGEGDEKLFF; CDR3nt: TGCGCCAGCAGCCGACAGGGGGAAGGGGATGAAAAACTGTTTTTT
v_gene: TRBV18; abundance: NA; j_gene: TRBJ1-3; d_gene: TRBD1; CDR3aa: CASSRPRQGSGNTIYF; CDR3nt: TGTGCCAGCTCACGGCCTCGACAGGGCTCTGGAAACACCATATATTTT
v_gene: TRBV2; abundance: NA; j_gene: TRBJ2-7; d_gene: NA; CDR3aa: CASRRSGTGHSYEQYF; CDR3nt: TGTGCCAGCAGGCGAAGCGGGACAGGTCATTCCTACGAGCAGTACTTC
v_gene: TRBV7-9; abundance: NA; j_gene: TRBJ1-2; d_gene: NA; CDR3aa: CASSFSRTGGGYTF; CDR3nt: TGTGCCAGCAGCTTTAGCAGGACGGGGGGCGGCTACACCTTC
v_gene: TRBV12-3/TRBV12-4; abundance: many; j_gene: TRBJ2-7; d_gene: NA; CDR3aa: CASSFRGGEQYF; CDR3nt: TGTGCCAGCAGTTTCAGGGGTGGCGAGCAGTACTTC
v_gene: TRBV7-6; abundance: NA; j_gene: TRBJ2-7; d_gene: TRBD1; CDR3aa: CASSGRDRGYEQYF; CDR3nt: TGTGCCAGCAGCGGCCGGGACAGGGGATACGAGCAGTACTTC
v_gene: TRBV5-6; abundance: NA; j_gene: TRBJ2-3; d_gene: TRBD2; CDR3aa: CASSYSGGADTQYF; CDR3nt: TGTGCCAGCAGCTATAGCGGGGGTGCAGATACGCAGTATTTT
v_gene: TRBV3-1/TRBV3-2; abundance: NA; j_gene: TRBJ1-1; d_gene: NA; CDR3aa: CASSLRDFTEAFF; CDR3nt: TGTGCCAGCAGCCTAAGGGACTTCACTGAAGCTTTCTTT